This T cell receptor beta chain was documented in a study of shared clonotypes between healthy human individuals. Findings of the study overall: The authors expected sequencing depth to affect clonotype sharing among donors.

Worth noting for this clone: Its antigen is not identified.

CDR3 length: 11 residues. V shed 6 bases and J shed 4 bases, with 5 bases lying between them. Germline V lookup: CDR1 SGHVS, CDR2 FQNEAQ. TCRdb keeps only in-frame clones here, not all; method: immunoSEQ multiplex PCR. The repertoire holds about 680,000 clones, roughly 73% seen once, with 1.5% to 2% in the top ten. The source of this sequence is a woman in her 30s in good health. Sequencing input: memory CD4+ T cells sorted from blood. The subset is: CD45RA-negative fraction. The chain links TRBV7-8 to TRBJ2-3; possibly TRBD2 for D (5 bases). The CDR3 loop reads CASRLADTQYF. CDR3 sequence (DNA): TGTGCCAGCAGACTAGCAGATACGCAGTATTTT.